This TCR beta chain was identified in a study of T cell changes during pregnancy in multiple sclerosis. V was clipped by 3 bases and J by 6 bases; unmatched bases: 6. The CDR3 has 15 amino acids. Germline V lookup: CDR1 LNHNV, CDR2 YYDKDF (reference sequence). Profiled with immunoSEQ multiplex PCR; TCRdb holds only in-frame clones, not every one. Altogether about 92,000 clones are present, approximately 92% being singletons, with the ten largest covering more than 1.5%. V and J are TRBV15 and TRBJ2-7, with TRBD1 matching 12 bases. This material consisted of peripheral blood, taken in the first trimester of pregnancy. The receptor's source is a female donor with multiple sclerosis, enrolled in a pregnancy study. CDR3 protein: CATSRPGQGAGEQYF. CDR3 DNA sequence: TGTGCCACCAGCAGGCCGGGACAGGGGGCTGGCGAGCAGTACTTC.